This T cell receptor (beta chain) came from a study of cytomegalovirus exposure and HLA in healthy donors. Findings and limits, study-wide: TCR beta V segments were, for the most part, productive about 87% or about 30% of the time in an earlier analysis. In a later analysis, productive TCRs from donors in an Asian-associated ancestry cluster reportedly carried fewer N-insertions than the cohort mean.

On this clone itself: Its antigen is not identified.

PCR involved 60 Vbeta and 13 Jbeta primers. The authors' processing: It was a later analysis that counted roughly 80 million unique TCR beta chains, of which some 12 million were shared. The assay was immunoSEQ multiplex PCR, and TCRdb's table has in-frame clones only and misses some. D and trimming were read from the DNA, whereas the V and J calls and clone size are those reported in that table. Reported are about 130,000 clones; the ten largest clones contain 2% to 2.5%. Specimen: PBMCs. This clonotype originated in a man in his forties or fifties in good health and CMV-seronegative.

The CDR3 spells CASSLATGGGSTEAFF. The CDR3 nucleotides are TGTGCCAGCAGCTTGGCGACAGGGGGCGGGAGCACTGAAGCTTTCTTT. The genes are TRBV5-6 and TRBJ1-1, with 10 bases fitting TRBD1. The germline gives CDR1 SGHDT, CDR2 YYEEEE. With 0 bases clipped from V and 4 bases from J, the junction kept 6 bases outside the gene matches. The length of the CDR3 is 16 residues.